Below, 4 T cell receptor beta chains from the same sample are listed, as sequenced in a study of blood T cell repertoires in COVID-19. Measured with immunoSEQ multiplex PCR; TCRdb has only the in-frame clones, and not every one. The sample consists of some 240,000 clones, over 70% of them appearing once. The source material was peripheral blood. Every receptor here comes from a woman aged 70-85 years with COVID-19, enrolled during active disease.

V and J are TRBV6-2 or TRBV6-3 and TRBJ1-5; 8 positions agree with TRBD1. Germline V gene sequence: CDR1 MNHEY, CDR2 SVGEGT. The CDR3 consists of 16 residues. With 5 bases clipped from V and 2 bases from J, the junction kept 8 bases outside the gene matches. CDR3 bases: TGTGCCAGCAGTCTACAGGGGGGAGGAGGCAATCAGCCCCAGCATTTT. Amino acids: CASSLQGGGGNQPQHF.

The rearrangement links TRBV5-6 to TRBJ1-5; the match to TRBD1 covers 8 bases. The ends lost 2 bases at V and 0 bases at J; junction bases unmatched: 10. CDR1 and CDR2 (germline): SGHDT, YYEEEE. This CDR3 has 18 amino acids. The CDR3 coding sequence is TGTGCCAGCAGCTTTTGGGGGACAGGCCGCTTTAGCAATCAGCCCCAGCATTTT. This translates into CASSFWGTGRFSNQPQHF.

As DNA, the CDR3 is TGTGCCAGCAGTACAGGGGCAGATACGCAGTATTTT. It specifies CASSTGADTQYF. V is TRBV6-5 and J is TRBJ2-3, with 7 bases lining up with TRBD1. This CDR3 comprises 12 residues. The germline V gene has CDR1 MNHEY and CDR2 SVGAGI. V was pared by 5 bases and J by 4 bases, with 0 bases of the junction left unmatched.

This chain connects TRBV6-5 to TRBJ2-5; D gene ambiguous. Germline CDR1 MNHEY, CDR2 SVGAGI. Trimming stripped 5 bases from V and 5 bases from J, with 6 bases between. The CDR3 totals 11 residues. CDR3 sequence (DNA): TGTGCCAGCAGTACCAGGGAGACCCAGTACTTC. As protein: CASSTRETQYF.